A selection of T cell receptor beta chains follows, all from one sample in a study of CD8 T cells in ankylosing spondylitis. TCRdb independently ran MiXCR on the 5' RACE reads; one entry per CDR3 protein. The sample consists of hundreds of thousands of distinct CDR3 sequences, approximately 17% of them appearing once. What was sequenced was blood, either unsorted or a sorted T cell fraction (not recorded which). The source of these receptors is a male donor with ankylosing spondylitis. The CDR3 runs from the conserved cysteine through the conserved F or W. D genes are given only for firm matches. Size tells how often a clone was seen (once, few, many) or the class of an expanded clone, and some rows leave it out.

D	J	V	size	CDR3	DNA
NA	TRBJ1-6	TRBV3-1	NA	CASSQAIGRLNSHLHF	TGTGCCAGCAGCCAAGCCATCGGACGACTTAATTCACACCTCCACTTT
NA	TRBJ2-5	TRBV7-7	few	CASSPIQGETQYF	TGTGCCAGCAGCCCAATCCAGGGTGAGACCCAGTACTTC
TRBD2	TRBJ2-1	TRBV30	few	CAWSSGLAAEQFF	TGTGCCTGGTCTTCAGGACTAGCGGCTGAGCAGTTCTTC
TRBD1	TRBJ1-6	TRBV27	NA	CASSLHRGSPLHF	TGTGCCAGCAGTTTACACAGGGGCTCACCCCTCCACTTT
TRBD2	TRBJ2-3	TRBV7-9	NA	CASSRGTSGGNTDTQYF	TGTGCCAGCAGCCGAGGGACTAGCGGGGGGAACACAGATACGCAGTATTTT
NA	TRBJ2-3	TRBV7-2	few	CASSLSAVGGTDTQYF	TGTGCCAGCAGCTTAAGCGCCGTAGGTGGTACAGATACGCAGTATTTT
TRBD1	TRBJ2-7	TRBV15	NA	CATSTRTGNYEQYF	TGTGCCACCAGCACCCGGACAGGAAACTACGAGCAGTACTTC
TRBD2	TRBJ2-5	TRBV12-3/TRBV12-4	NA	CASTPLAGEETQYF	TGTGCCAGCACCCCACTAGCGGGGGAAGAGACCCAGTACTTC
TRBD2	TRBJ2-1	TRBV20-1	few	CSARDSGLAGVLRNEQFF	TGCAGTGCTAGAGATAGTGGACTAGCGGGAGTTTTGCGCAATGAGCAGTTCTTC
TRBD2	TRBJ2-5	TRBV7-9	NA	CASTLTSGGETQYF	TGTGCCAGCACCTTGACTAGCGGAGGGGAGACCCAGTACTTC
NA	TRBJ1-2	TRBV15	NA	CATSRDHGDGYTF	TGTGCCACCAGCAGAGATCACGGGGATGGCTACACCTTC
NA	TRBJ2-7	TRBV11-2	many	CASSLIQVGSYEQYF	TGTGCCAGCAGCTTAATTCAGGTCGGTTCCTACGAGCAGTACTTC
NA	TRBJ1-4	TRBV7-2	few	CASSPYTNEKLFF	TGTGCCAGCAGCCCGTACACTAATGAAAAACTGTTTTTT
NA	TRBJ2-1	TRBV29-1	NA	CSVNGGTGHYNEQFF	TGCAGCGTTAACGGGGGGACAGGTCATTACAATGAGCAGTTCTTC
TRBD2	TRBJ2-3	TRBV29-1	few	CSVKLAGSTDTQYF	TGCAGCGTGAAGCTAGCGGGAAGCACAGATACGCAGTATTTT
TRBD2	TRBJ2-2	TRBV11-2	NA	CASSLRMGGSNTGELFF	TGTGCCAGCAGCTTAAGGATGGGGGGGTCCAACACCGGGGAGCTGTTTTTT
TRBD1	TRBJ1-5	TRBV20-1	few	CSATSGQPHNNQPQHF	TGCAGTGCTACATCGGGACAGCCACATAATAATCAGCCCCAGCATTTT
NA	TRBJ2-5	TRBV5-1	many	CASSPRTEQETQYF	TGCGCCAGCAGCCCCAGGACGGAACAAGAGACCCAGTACTTC
NA	TRBJ2-2	TRBV27	few	CASFEQGRANTGELFF	TGTGCCAGCTTCGAACAGGGACGCGCGAACACCGGGGAGCTGTTTTTT
NA	TRBJ1-5	TRBV12-3/TRBV12-4	few	CASSQGRGSNQPQHF	TGTGCCAGCAGTCAGGGGAGAGGAAGCAATCAGCCCCAGCATTTT
NA	TRBJ1-2	TRBV9	NA	CASSASVGGYTF	TGTGCCAGCAGCGCCTCGGTGGGCGGCTACACCTTC
TRBD1	TRBJ1-4	TRBV4-3	few	CASSQDSNRGHEKLFF	TGCGCCAGCAGCCAGGATAGCAACAGGGGGCATGAAAAACTGTTTTTT
TRBD1	TRBJ2-2	TRBV11-2	few	CASSLNVGWDRNTGELFF	TGTGCCAGCAGCTTAAACGTTGGGTGGGACAGAAACACCGGGGAGCTGTTTTTT
TRBD1	TRBJ1-2	TRBV28	many	CASSSTGANYGYTF	TGTGCCAGCAGTTCCACAGGGGCCAACTATGGCTACACCTTC
TRBD2	TRBJ2-2	TRBV6-1	NA	CASSTTSGGPTGELFF	TGTGCCAGCAGTACCACTAGCGGGGGGCCCACCGGGGAGCTGTTTTTT
TRBD1	TRBJ2-5	TRBV12-3/TRBV12-4	few	CASSEDRVKETQYF	TGTGCCAGCAGTGAAGACAGGGTCAAAGAGACCCAGTACTTC
NA	TRBJ2-2	TRBV4-3	NA	CASSQDPQGTGELFF	TGCGCCAGCAGCCAAGATCCGCAGGGCACCGGGGAGCTGTTTTTT
NA	TRBJ1-4	TRBV2	NA	CASSTGFEKLFF	TGTGCCAGCAGTACAGGGTTTGAAAAACTGTTTTTT
NA	TRBJ2-7	TRBV7-9	NA	CASSSSSPYEQYF	TGTGCCAGCAGCTCCTCGTCGCCCTACGAGCAGTACTTC
NA	TRBJ2-5	TRBV6-6	NA	CASAERGETQYF	TGTGCCAGCGCGGAGAGGGGAGAGACCCAGTACTTC
NA	TRBJ2-2	TRBV5-1	NA	CASSRASGDTGELFF	TGCGCCAGCAGCCGAGCCTCAGGGGACACCGGGGAGCTGTTTTTT
NA	TRBJ2-3	TRBV6-1	NA	CASRPTTSTDTQYF	TGTGCCAGCAGGCCTACAACCAGCACAGATACGCAGTATTTT
TRBD2	TRBJ2-3	TRBV6-1	NA	CASTPGGVQGTQYF	TGTGCCAGCACTCCCGGGGGGGTCCAGGGTACGCAGTATTTT
NA	TRBJ2-3	TRBV10-3	NA	CAISEGPSTDTQYF	TGTGCCATCAGTGAGGGGCCCAGCACAGATACGCAGTATTTT
TRBD2	TRBJ2-3	TRBV2	few	CASRTRSGRGTDTQYF	TGTGCCAGCAGGACCCGTAGCGGGAGGGGCACAGATACGCAGTATTTT
TRBD2	TRBJ2-3	TRBV2	NA	CASSEQVAGAVSTDTQYF	TGTGCCAGCAGTGAACAGGTAGCGGGGGCCGTCTCCACAGATACGCAGTATTTT